These T cell receptor beta chains were read from a single sample in a study of vaccination and CD4 T cells after COVID-19. These TCRs are of unknown antigen specificity. TCRdb processed the PCR reads anew with MiXCR; each CDR3 protein has one entry. This table holds almost 6,000 distinct CDR3 sequences, about 32% found once. Sequenced: CD4+ T cells from blood, cultured in vitro. The receptor set was obtained from a human donor in good health. Each CDR3 is given with its conserved first and last residue. A D gene is named only where the DNA matches it firmly. Some rows mark clone size as missing; the rest say once, few, many or name a class of expanded clone.

v_call: TRBV10-2
clone_size: few
d_call: TRBD1
j_call: TRBJ1-2
cdr3_aa: CASQDRVGGFDGYTF
cdr3_nt: TGCGCCAGCCAGGACAGGGTGGGCGGTTTCGATGGCTACACCTTC

v_call: TRBV18
clone_size: once
d_call: -
j_call: TRBJ1-1
cdr3_aa: CASSPPGRSPEAFF
cdr3_nt: TGTGCCAGCTCACCACCAGGGAGGTCCCCTGAAGCTTTCTTT

v_call: TRBV7-2
clone_size: -
d_call: TRBD2
j_call: TRBJ2-3
cdr3_aa: CASSLPVVPPSGTDTDTQYF
cdr3_nt: TGTGCCAGCAGCTTACCGGTAGTCCCGCCTAGCGGGACTGACACAGATACGCAGTATTTT

v_call: TRBV6-1
clone_size: few
d_call: TRBD1
j_call: TRBJ1-5
cdr3_aa: CASSGQGSNQPQHF
cdr3_nt: TGTGCCAGCAGTGGACAGGGTAGCAATCAGCCCCAGCATTTT

v_call: TRBV28
clone_size: -
d_call: -
j_call: TRBJ1-2
cdr3_aa: CASSFSRTYGYTF
cdr3_nt: TGTGCCAGCAGTTTCTCCAGGACCTATGGCTACACCTTC

v_call: TRBV6-5
clone_size: -
d_call: TRBD2
j_call: TRBJ2-7
cdr3_aa: CASSYSGGAREQYF
cdr3_nt: TGTGCCAGCAGTTACTCGGGAGGGGCTCGGGAGCAGTACTTC

v_call: TRBV15
clone_size: -
d_call: TRBD1
j_call: TRBJ1-6
cdr3_aa: CATSFKPGQGNNSPLHF
cdr3_nt: TGTGCCACCAGCTTTAAACCGGGACAGGGGAATAATTCACCCCTCCACTTT

v_call: TRBV18
clone_size: -
d_call: -
j_call: TRBJ2-7
cdr3_aa: CASSEGHEQYF
cdr3_nt: TGTGCCAGCTCAGAAGGGCACGAGCAGTACTTC

v_call: TRBV3-1
clone_size: -
d_call: -
j_call: TRBJ2-3
cdr3_aa: CASSQGGPGAQYF
cdr3_nt: TGTGCCAGCAGCCAAGGAGGGCCCGGGGCGCAGTATTTT

v_call: TRBV2
clone_size: -
d_call: -
j_call: TRBJ1-5
cdr3_aa: CASSSIGSNQPQHF
cdr3_nt: TGTGCCAGTAGTTCGATTGGGAGCAATCAGCCCCAGCATTTT

v_call: TRBV11-3
clone_size: few
d_call: TRBD2
j_call: TRBJ2-1
cdr3_aa: CASSPGEGHNEQFF
cdr3_nt: TGTGCCAGCAGCCCTGGGGAGGGACACAATGAGCAGTTCTTC

v_call: TRBV19
clone_size: -
d_call: -
j_call: TRBJ2-7
cdr3_aa: CASSIRGAGSGYEQYF
cdr3_nt: TGTGCCAGTAGTATTCGTGGGGCGGGTTCGGGCTACGAGCAGTACTTC

v_call: TRBV7-4
clone_size: medium-sized
d_call: -
j_call: TRBJ2-5
cdr3_aa: CASSLGLSIETQYF
cdr3_nt: TGTGCCAGCAGCCTGGGACTTTCTATTGAGACCCAGTACTTC

v_call: TRBV5-4
clone_size: few
d_call: TRBD1
j_call: TRBJ2-7
cdr3_aa: CASSTQGSYEQYF
cdr3_nt: TGTGCCAGCAGTACACAGGGGTCCTACGAGCAGTACTTC

v_call: TRBV7-2
clone_size: -
d_call: -
j_call: TRBJ1-2
cdr3_aa: CASSLVGGDYGYTF
cdr3_nt: TGTGCCAGCAGCTTAGTTGGCGGGGATTATGGCTACACCTTC

v_call: TRBV2
clone_size: -
d_call: -
j_call: TRBJ2-1
cdr3_aa: CASSQENGQFF
cdr3_nt: TGTGCCAGCAGTCAGGAGAATGGGCAGTTCTTC

v_call: TRBV6-1
clone_size: few
d_call: -
j_call: TRBJ1-6
cdr3_aa: CASSPSHNSPLHF
cdr3_nt: TGTGCCAGCAGTCCTTCTCATAATTCACCCCTCCACTTT

v_call: TRBV19
clone_size: -
d_call: -
j_call: TRBJ2-6
cdr3_aa: CASNWAVGGANVLTF
cdr3_nt: TGTGCCAGTAATTGGGCCGTCGGTGGGGCCAACGTCCTGACTTTC

v_call: TRBV7-6
clone_size: few
d_call: -
j_call: TRBJ1-5
cdr3_aa: CASSPALNQPQHF
cdr3_nt: TGTGCCAGCAGTCCCGCCCTTAATCAGCCCCAGCATTTT

v_call: TRBV20-1
clone_size: -
d_call: TRBD2
j_call: TRBJ2-1
cdr3_aa: CSARTWGLAGDVEQFF
cdr3_nt: TGCAGTGCTAGAACCTGGGGACTAGCGGGGGATGTTGAGCAGTTCTTC

v_call: TRBV14
clone_size: -
d_call: -
j_call: TRBJ2-3
cdr3_aa: CASQGHNTDTQYF
cdr3_nt: TGTGCCAGCCAGGGACATAACACAGATACGCAGTATTTT

v_call: TRBV12-3/TRBV12-4
clone_size: -
d_call: -
j_call: TRBJ1-5
cdr3_aa: CASSRTFPYSNQPQHF
cdr3_nt: TGTGCCAGCAGTCGGACTTTCCCCTATAGCAATCAGCCCCAGCATTTT

v_call: TRBV20-1
clone_size: few
d_call: TRBD1
j_call: TRBJ2-7
cdr3_aa: CSAGGGQGHYEQYF
cdr3_nt: TGCAGTGCTGGGGGGGGACAGGGGCACTACGAGCAGTACTTC

v_call: TRBV11-2
clone_size: -
d_call: TRBD1
j_call: TRBJ1-2
cdr3_aa: CASSSYRGGYTF
cdr3_nt: TGTGCCAGCAGCTCTTACAGGGGCGGCTACACCTTC

v_call: TRBV25-1
clone_size: -
d_call: -
j_call: TRBJ1-2
cdr3_aa: CASSNNYGYTF
cdr3_nt: TGTGCCAGCAGTAATAACTATGGCTACACCTTC

v_call: TRBV20-1
clone_size: medium-sized
d_call: TRBD1
j_call: TRBJ1-2
cdr3_aa: CSATQDRGNYGYTF
cdr3_nt: TGCAGTGCTACCCAAGACAGGGGAAACTATGGCTACACCTTC

v_call: TRBV21-1
clone_size: -
d_call: -
j_call: TRBJ1-6
cdr3_aa: CASSRTTGPPPLHF
cdr3_nt: TGTGCCAGCAGCCGTACGACTGGACCCCCACCCCTCCACTTT

v_call: TRBV12-3/TRBV12-4
clone_size: -
d_call: -
j_call: TRBJ1-5
cdr3_aa: CASSFGEPQHF
cdr3_nt: TGTGCCAGCAGTTTTGGGGAGCCCCAGCATTTT